This T cell receptor (beta chain) was identified during a study of post-analysis software for immune sequencing data. The authors incorporated unique molecular identifiers into the TCR beta cDNA libraries. Using its own MiXCR run on the PCR reads, TCRdb lists one record per CDR3 protein. The data hold 600,000 to 700,000 distinct CDR3 sequences, with about 60% observed a single time. The sequence was collected from a girl aged 2 to 10 with multiple sclerosis. Specimen: blood.

The CDR3 DNA reads as TGTGCCAGCACACGGGGGTGGGGTTACGAGCAGTACTTC. Protein: CASTRGWGYEQYF. The chain employs TRBV12-3 or TRBV12-4 and TRBJ2-7; tentative D call: TRBD2 (6 bases). The ends were cut back, 7 bases at V and 4 bases at J, with 14 bases in the middle. This CDR3 is built from 13 residues.